The 19 T cell receptor beta chains below come from one sample, sequenced in a study of shared clonotypes between healthy human individuals. Terminally differentiated effector memory CD45RA+ cells were left out of the naive CD8 fraction, which was CD45RO-negative and positively selected for CCR7. Only in-frame clones appear in the TCRdb table, and some are missing; sequencing was by immunoSEQ multiplex PCR. The sample holds millions of clones, about 95% seen once. The sequenced sample consisted of naive CD8+ T cells sorted from blood. These receptors all come from a man aged 18-30 years in good health.

The V and J genes are TRBV15 and TRBJ1-4; D is uncertain. Germline V gene data show CDR1 as LNHNV and CDR2 as YYDKDF (reference sequence). V dropped 2 bases and J dropped 0 bases, with 7 bases sitting between them. The CDR3 sequence is 15 residues long. CDR3 sequence: CATSRSGTTNEKLFF. DNA for the CDR3: TGTGCCACCAGCAGATCCGGGACAACTAATGAAAAACTGTTTTTT.

This chain links TRBV5-4 with TRBJ1-2; 7 nucleotides agree with TRBD1. Germline CDR1 SGHNT, CDR2 YYREEE (reference sequence). This CDR3 is built from 13 residues. J was trimmed by 4 bases and V by 4 bases; bases with no gene match: 4. CDR3 in DNA: TGTGCCAGCAGCCCAGGGGGAATCTATGGCTACACCTTC. Its protein is CASSPGGIYGYTF.

The J gene is TRBJ1-1, the V gene TRBV7-9; D remains unclear. CDR1 and CDR2 (germline): SEHNR, FQNEAQ (reference sequence). V gave up 7 bases and J gave up 2 bases, with 20 bases separating them. CDR3 size: 16 residues. The CDR3 nucleotides are TGTGCCAGCACCCTCACTTTTACAGAGAGTAACACTGAAGCTTTCTTT. Translated, it gives CASTLTFTESNTEAFF.

This chain connects TRBV30 to TRBJ2-7; TRBD1 agrees at 12 bases. Trimming took 1 base from V and 5 from J; bases not matched to a gene: 3. CDR1 GTSNPN and CDR2 SVGIG come from the germline V gene (reference sequence). CDR3 size: 14 residues. CDR3 sequence: CAWSAGTGGNEQYF. CDR3 nucleotides: TGTGCCTGGAGTGCAGGGACAGGGGGCAACGAGCAGTACTTC.

This clone was seen just once. The chain carries TRBV10-3 and TRBJ2-7; the D gene is possibly TRBD2 (6 bases). This CDR3 is built from 14 residues. Germline V gene sequence: CDR1 ENHRY, CDR2 SYGVKD. With 3 bases removed from V and 0 bases from J, the gap between germline ends came to 9 bases. The CDR3 DNA reads as TGTGCCATCAGTGACTTGGACTACTCCTACGAGCAGTACTTC. Protein sequence: CAISDLDYSYEQYF.

The V gene is TRBV25-1, the J gene TRBJ2-7; tentative D call: TRBD1 (6 bases). Trimming shortened V by 2 bases and J by 7 bases, and 15 bases separated the two germline ends. From germline, CDR1 is MGHDK and CDR2 SYGVNS. The CDR3 totals 14 residues. CDR3 coding DNA: TGTGCCAGCAGTGAAGTTGGCAGGGGTGGTGAGCAGTACTTC. Translation gives CASSEVGRGGEQYF.

The chain links TRBV10-3 to TRBJ2-2; 8 bases match TRBD2. Per the germline V gene, CDR1 is ENHRY and CDR2 is SYGVKD. V trimming: 4 bases; J trimming: 7 bases; junction bases outside the gene matches: 8. The CDR3 extends over 15 amino acids. Written as DNA, the CDR3 is TGTGCCATCAGTGCCCCGGGGGGGGCCGTCGGGGAGCTGTTTTTT. Amino acid sequence: CAISAPGGAVGELFF.

In this sample, this clone turned up once. This sequence joins TRBV29-1 and TRBJ2-5, with D perhaps matching TRBD1 or TRBD2 (6 bases each). Trimming shortened V by 6 bases and J by 2 bases, and 19 bases separated the two germline ends. This CDR3 region has 15 residues. Germline CDR1 reads SQVTM; CDR2 reads ANQGSEA. The CDR3 spells CSVRKRGDPQETQYF. The CDR3 nucleotides are TGCAGCGTGAGGAAGAGGGGGGACCCTCAAGAGACCCAGTACTTC. The full variable domain, in which reference TRBV29-1 and TRBJ2-5 provide the parts outside the CDR3, is SAVISQKPSRDICQRGTSLTIQCQVDSQVTMMFWYRQQPGQSLTLIATANQGSEATYESGFVIDKFPISRPNLTFSTLTVSNMSPEDSSIYLCSVRKRGDPQETQYFGPGTRLLVL.

The rearrangement links TRBV5-6 to TRBJ2-5, with 7 nucleotides matching TRBD1. CDR1 is SGHDT and CDR2 is YYEEEE in the germline V gene. This CDR3 has 14 amino acids. With V trimmed by 2 bases and J by 5 bases, 6 bases remained unmatched. The CDR3 loop reads CASSLDRVGETQYF. CDR3 DNA sequence: TGTGCCAGCAGCTTAGACAGGGTGGGGGAGACCCAGTACTTC.

This clone was seen only once. V and J are TRBV7-9 and TRBJ2-7; tentatively, D is TRBD2 (6 bases). The CDR3 runs 17 residues. Trimming left V 1 base short and J 3 bases short, with 19 bases between. In germline, CDR1 is SEHNR, CDR2 FQNEAQ (reference sequence). The CDR3 region has the DNA TGTGCCAGCAGCTTAGAATCGATCGGGGGAGGACTCTACGAGCAGTACTTC. It codes for CASSLESIGGGLYEQYF.

In this sample, this clone turned up once. The chain links TRBV18 to TRBJ1-5, with 7 bases lining up with TRBD1. The CDR3 is 13 amino acids. CDR1 and CDR2 (germline): KGHSH, LQKENI. V was clipped by 6 bases and J by 6 bases; unmatched bases: 5. The CDR3 spells CASSQGGGQPQHF. The CDR3 DNA is TGTGCCAGCTCCCAGGGGGGGGGTCAGCCCCAGCATTTT.

The V and J genes are TRBV6-1 and TRBJ1-6; unclear D gene. Germline CDR1 MNHNS, CDR2 SASEGT. CDR3 size: 14 residues. V lost 3 bases, J lost 4 bases, and 7 bases lay in between. In nucleotides, the CDR3 is TGTGCCAGCAGTGATAGGCGATATAATTCACCCCTCCACTTT. Its protein product is CASSDRRYNSPLHF.

The chain carries TRBV28 and TRBJ2-3; TRBD2 matches 11 bases. CDR3 size: 15 residues. Germline loops: CDR1 MDHEN, CDR2 SYDVKM. V dropped 3 bases and J dropped 8; count of bases not matched to a gene: 7. The CDR3 loop is CASSFLAGGPGTQYF. CDR3 sequence (DNA): TGTGCCAGCAGTTTTTTAGCGGGAGGGCCCGGTACGCAGTATTTT.

The rearrangement links TRBV5-8 to TRBJ2-2, with D possibly being TRBD2 (6 bases). Trimming left V 4 bases short and J 2 bases short, with 12 bases between. Germline assignment: CDR1 SGHTS and CDR2 YDEGEE. CDR3 size: 15 residues. The CDR3, as DNA: TGTGCCAGCAGCGAACCGGGGGATAACACCGGGGAGCTGTTTTTT. As protein: CASSEPGDNTGELFF.

The rearrangement joins TRBV7-9 to TRBJ1-1; D is unclear. CDR3 length equals 13 residues. Germline lookup yields CDR1 SEHNR and CDR2 FQNEAQ (reference sequence). Trimming pared 6 bases from V and 8 bases from J, leaving 16 bases between. Here the CDR3 DNA reads TGTGCCAGCAGGGGCCTCAACCGCGCCGAAGCTTTCTTT. Translating gives CASRGLNRAEAFF.

The rearrangement joins TRBV2 to TRBJ2-5, with 7 bases that match TRBD1. The V gene's germline CDR1 is SNHLY and CDR2 FYNNEI. Germline trimming cut 4 bases from V and 4 bases from J; bases unmatched to any gene: 9. The length of the CDR3 is 15 residues. The CDR3 region is CASSGPGGIRETQYF. DNA of the CDR3: TGTGCCAGCAGTGGTCCAGGGGGAATCAGAGAGACCCAGTACTTC.

The chain recombines TRBV5-4 with TRBJ2-1; 8 positions agree with TRBD2. Germline CDR1 SGHNT, CDR2 YYREEE (reference sequence). J lost 10 bases, V lost 0 bases, and 9 bases had no gene match. The CDR3 is 15 amino acids. The CDR3 reads CASSLAGGPQWEQFF. Here the CDR3 DNA reads TGTGCCAGCAGCTTGGCGGGAGGGCCACAATGGGAGCAGTTCTTC.

This chain connects TRBV7-3 to TRBJ2-3; D is ambiguous. Germline values: CDR1 SGHTA, CDR2 FQGTGA. The V end lost 5 bases, the J end lost 0 bases, and 12 bases lay between the germline ends. The CDR3 has 15 residues. This chain's CDR3 is CASSLGSGSTDTQYF. The DNA for the CDR3 is TGTGCCAGCAGCCTAGGGTCGGGTAGCACAGATACGCAGTATTTT.

CDR3 nucleotide sequence: TGCGCCAGCAGCCAAGATTCACTAGCGGGAGAGAACAATGAGCAGTTCTTC. It encodes CASSQDSLAGENNEQFF. The chain combines TRBV4-3 with TRBJ2-1; the match to TRBD2 covers 11 bases. The CDR3 spans 17 residues. Germline V lookup: CDR1 LGHNA, CDR2 YSLEER. The V and J ends lost 0 bases and 5 bases, in that order; junction bases with no gene match: 6.